This is a list of T cell receptor beta chains from one sample in a study of a mutant IDH1 vaccine in newly diagnosed glioma. For these receptors, no antigen is known. Assay used: immunoSEQ multiplex PCR; TCRdb lists only in-frame clones, some missing. The table lists about 83,000 clones, roughly nine tenths of them singletons. The specimen comprised PBMCs, sampled from a glioma patient whose treatment included an IDH1 peptide vaccine. The source of these receptors is a woman aged 45 to 65 with glioma. Both conserved end residues are part of each CDR3. A D gene is named only where the DNA matches it firmly. Expanded clones get a size class; other rows say once, few or many, or leave the size out.

V: TRBV18
D: TRBD1
J: TRBJ1-1
size: few
DNA: TGTGCCAGCTCACGGACAGGGGAGACTGAAGCTTTCTTT
CDR3: CASSRTGETEAFF

V: TRBV6-5
D: .
J: TRBJ2-2
size: .
DNA: TGTGCCAGCAGTTACTCGACTACCGGGGAGCTGTTTTTT
CDR3: CASSYSTTGELFF

V: TRBV2
D: TRBD1
J: TRBJ1-2
size: .
DNA: TGTGCCAGCAGGGGGACAGGGTACGGCTACACCTTC
CDR3: CASRGTGYGYTF

V: TRBV6-5
D: TRBD1
J: TRBJ2-7
size: once
DNA: TGTGCCAGCAGTCCAGGGGGCCGCGAGCAGTACTTC
CDR3: CASSPGGREQYF

V: TRBV6-5
D: TRBD1
J: TRBJ2-1
size: .
DNA: TGTGCCAGCAGTAACTCATTGACAGGGCTCGATGAGCAGTTCTTC
CDR3: CASSNSLTGLDEQFF

V: TRBV7-9
D: TRBD1
J: TRBJ1-4
size: few
DNA: TGTGCCAGCAGCCTCGGACAGGGCGTTGAAAAACTGTTTTTT
CDR3: CASSLGQGVEKLFF

V: TRBV5-5
D: .
J: TRBJ2-7
size: once
DNA: TGTGCCAGCAGCAGGGGATTCACGTCGGGTTCCGAGCAGTACTTC
CDR3: CASSRGFTSGSEQYF

V: TRBV30
D: .
J: TRBJ1-1
size: .
DNA: TGTGCCTTAACAGGGCTGAACACTGAAGCTTTCTTT
CDR3: CALTGLNTEAFF

V: TRBV5-4
D: .
J: TRBJ1-2
size: .
DNA: TGTGCCAGCAGCTTACAGGGATCTTACTATGGCTACACCTTC
CDR3: CASSLQGSYYGYTF

V: TRBV7-9
D: .
J: TRBJ2-3
size: .
DNA: TGTGCCAGCAGCTTAACTATAAGCACAGATACGCAGTATTTT
CDR3: CASSLTISTDTQYF

V: TRBV5-1
D: TRBD2
J: TRBJ2-2
size: .
DNA: TGCGCCAGCAGCCCCGGACTAGCGGGAGGGCCGGGGACCGGGGAGCTGTTTTTT
CDR3: CASSPGLAGGPGTGELFF

V: TRBV7-8
D: .
J: TRBJ1-5
size: .
DNA: TGTGCCAGCAGCCCCTACCGGGTCCTGCTGAGCAATCAGCCCCAGCATTTT
CDR3: CASSPYRVLLSNQPQHF

V: TRBV6-5
D: .
J: TRBJ2-2
size: .
DNA: TGTGCCAGCAGTTACAGGCCCCTCCCCACCACCGGGGAGCTGTTTTTT
CDR3: CASSYRPLPTTGELFF

V: TRBV7-2
D: .
J: TRBJ1-5
size: .
DNA: TGTGCCAGCAGCTTAGCGATGGGGGCGGGTCAGCCCCAGCATTTT
CDR3: CASSLAMGAGQPQHF

V: TRBV7-9
D: .
J: TRBJ1-2
size: .
DNA: TGTGCCAGCAGCCCAATGGGGGGGACCGACAGACGCAACCTCTATGGCTACACCTTC
CDR3: CASSPMGGTDRRNLYGYTF

V: TRBV9
D: TRBD1
J: TRBJ1-5
size: .
DNA: TGTGCCAGCAGCGTCGGACAGGGGGGTCAGCCCCAGCATTTT
CDR3: CASSVGQGGQPQHF

V: TRBV25-1
D: .
J: TRBJ2-3
size: .
DNA: TGTGCCAGCAGTTTGGGGGTTACAGATACGCAGTATTTT
CDR3: CASSLGVTDTQYF

V: TRBV27
D: .
J: TRBJ2-4
size: .
DNA: TGTGCCAGCAGTCCACAGGGAAACCTAGCCAAAAACATTCAGTACTTC
CDR3: CASSPQGNLAKNIQYF

V: TRBV11-2
D: TRBD2
J: TRBJ2-1
size: .
DNA: TGTGCCAGCAGAGACCTAGCGGGCTCCTACAATGAGCAGTTCTTC
CDR3: CASRDLAGSYNEQFF

V: TRBV9
D: .
J: TRBJ2-5
size: .
DNA: TGTGCCAGCAGCGTATCCGGTGAGGGGGGAGAGACCCAGTACTTC
CDR3: CASSVSGEGGETQYF

V: TRBV18
D: TRBD1
J: TRBJ1-1
size: .
DNA: TGTGCCAGCTCACTTCCTGGACAGGGGGGAATGAACACTGAAGCTTTCTTT
CDR3: CASSLPGQGGMNTEAFF

V: TRBV29-1
D: .
J: TRBJ2-7
size: .
DNA: TGCAGCGTTGAGGCTAGTAGATACGAGCAGTACTTC
CDR3: CSVEASRYEQYF

V: TRBV27
D: TRBD2
J: TRBJ2-1
size: .
DNA: TGTGCCAGCAGTCCCTGGACTAGCGGGAGCTCCTACAATGAGCAGTTCTTC
CDR3: CASSPWTSGSSYNEQFF

V: TRBV27
D: .
J: TRBJ2-1
size: .
DNA: TGTGCCAGCAGTACCGGACAGACCCGCTCCTACAATGAGCAGTTCTTC
CDR3: CASSTGQTRSYNEQFF

V: TRBV5-1
D: .
J: TRBJ2-7
size: .
DNA: TGCGCCAGCAGCTTGATCCCTCAACAGACCTACGAGCAGTACTTC
CDR3: CASSLIPQQTYEQYF

V: TRBV15
D: TRBD2
J: TRBJ2-7
size: .
DNA: TGTGCCACCAGCGGGGGGGCGGGAGGGACCTACGAGCAGTACTTC
CDR3: CATSGGAGGTYEQYF

V: TRBV6-4
D: TRBD1
J: TRBJ2-1
size: .
DNA: TGTGCCAGCAGTCCGGGACAGGGGCTCTACAATGAGCAGTTCTTC
CDR3: CASSPGQGLYNEQFF

V: TRBV27
D: .
J: TRBJ1-2
size: .
DNA: TGTGCCAGCAGTCGAGGGGGGGAATATGGCTACACCTTC
CDR3: CASSRGGEYGYTF

V: TRBV11-2
D: TRBD1
J: TRBJ1-1
size: .
DNA: TGTGCCAGCAGCTCACTAACCGGGACAGGCCGGACCGGGACTGAAGCTTTCTTT
CDR3: CASSSLTGTGRTGTEAFF

V: TRBV28
D: .
J: TRBJ2-7
size: .
DNA: TGTGCCAGCAGTTTATCTCACTACGAGCAGTACTTC
CDR3: CASSLSHYEQYF

V: TRBV7-8
D: .
J: TRBJ2-2
size: .
DNA: TGTGCCAGCAGCTTAGGACGGGCGACCACCGGGGAGCTGTTTTTT
CDR3: CASSLGRATTGELFF

V: TRBV5-8
D: .
J: TRBJ2-5
size: .
DNA: TGTGCCAGCAGCTTGGAGGGCAACCAAGAGACCCAGTACTTC
CDR3: CASSLEGNQETQYF

V: TRBV5-8
D: .
J: TRBJ2-3
size: .
DNA: TGTGCCAGCAGCTTGAGCGCAGATACGCAGTATTTT
CDR3: CASSLSADTQYF

V: TRBV4-1
D: .
J: TRBJ2-2
size: .
DNA: TGCGCCAGCAGCCCCGGCGAGGGGGGTCCCGGGGAGCTGTTTTTT
CDR3: CASSPGEGGPGELFF

V: TRBV18
D: TRBD1
J: TRBJ2-7
size: .
DNA: TGTGCCAGCTCACTTAACGGGACAGGGAAAACCTCCTACGAGCAGTACTTC
CDR3: CASSLNGTGKTSYEQYF

V: TRBV5-1
D: .
J: TRBJ2-2
size: once
DNA: TGCGCCAGCAGCTTGGGGGCTCTGGGTGCGAACACCGGGGAGCTGTTTTTT
CDR3: CASSLGALGANTGELFF

V: TRBV18
D: TRBD2
J: TRBJ2-7
size: .
DNA: TGTGCCAGCTCACCGAGTACAGGGTCGGGGGGGAACGAGCAGTACTTC
CDR3: CASSPSTGSGGNEQYF

V: TRBV9
D: .
J: TRBJ1-3
size: .
DNA: TGTGCCAGCAGTACAGGGACTGGAAACACCATATATTTT
CDR3: CASSTGTGNTIYF

V: TRBV6-5
D: .
J: TRBJ2-2
size: .
DNA: TGTGCCAGCAGTTACGACACCGGGGAGCTGTTTTTT
CDR3: CASSYDTGELFF

V: TRBV4-1
D: .
J: TRBJ1-1
size: .
DNA: TGCGCCAGCAGCCAAGCGCAGTCCACTGAAGCTTTCTTT
CDR3: CASSQAQSTEAFF